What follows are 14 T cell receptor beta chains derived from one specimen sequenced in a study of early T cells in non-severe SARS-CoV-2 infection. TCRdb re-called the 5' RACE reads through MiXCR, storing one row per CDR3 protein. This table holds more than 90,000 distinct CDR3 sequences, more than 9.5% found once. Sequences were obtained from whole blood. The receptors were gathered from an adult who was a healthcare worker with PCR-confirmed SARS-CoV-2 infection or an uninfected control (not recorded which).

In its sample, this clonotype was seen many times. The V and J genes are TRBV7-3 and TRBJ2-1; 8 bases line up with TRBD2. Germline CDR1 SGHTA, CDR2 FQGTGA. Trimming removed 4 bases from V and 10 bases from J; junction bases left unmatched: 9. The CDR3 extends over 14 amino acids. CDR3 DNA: TGTGCCAGCAGCTCCGGGACTAGAACTGGGGAGCAGTTCTTC. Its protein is CASSSGTRTGEQFF.

The CDR3 nucleotides are TGTGCCAGTAGTCCCTCCCAGGGGCACAATCAGCCCCAGCATTTT. Its protein is CASSPSQGHNQPQHF. The chain joins TRBV19 to TRBJ1-5, with D perhaps TRBD1 (6 bases). Between the trimmed V and J ends, which lost 5 bases and 3 bases, there was a span of 14 bases. This CDR3 contains 15 residues. CDR1 and CDR2 from the germline V gene are LNHDA and SQIVND (reference sequence).

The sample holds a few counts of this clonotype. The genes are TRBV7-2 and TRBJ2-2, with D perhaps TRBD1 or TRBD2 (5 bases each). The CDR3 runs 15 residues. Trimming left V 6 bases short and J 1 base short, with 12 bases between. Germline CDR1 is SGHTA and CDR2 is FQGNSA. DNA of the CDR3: TGTGCCAGCAGAACCGGGACGGAGAACACCGGGGAGCTGTTTTTT. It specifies CASRTGTENTGELFF.

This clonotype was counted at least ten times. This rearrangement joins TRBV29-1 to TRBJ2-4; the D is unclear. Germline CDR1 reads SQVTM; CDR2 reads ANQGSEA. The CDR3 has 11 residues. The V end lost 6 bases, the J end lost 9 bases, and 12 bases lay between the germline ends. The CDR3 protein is CSVENRSIQYF. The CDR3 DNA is TGCAGCGTAGAAAATAGGAGCATTCAGTACTTC.

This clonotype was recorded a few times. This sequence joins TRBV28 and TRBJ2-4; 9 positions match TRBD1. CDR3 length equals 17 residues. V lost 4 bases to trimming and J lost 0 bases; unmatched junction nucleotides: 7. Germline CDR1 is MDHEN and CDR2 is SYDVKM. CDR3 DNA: TGTGCCAGCAGTTCCCTCGGACAGGGGATAGCCAAAAACATTCAGTACTTC. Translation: CASSSLGQGIAKNIQYF.

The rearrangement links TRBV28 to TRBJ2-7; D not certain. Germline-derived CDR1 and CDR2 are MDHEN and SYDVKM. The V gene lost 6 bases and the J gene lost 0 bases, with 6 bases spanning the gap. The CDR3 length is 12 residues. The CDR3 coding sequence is TGTGCCAGCAGCCTCTTCTCCTACGAGCAGTACTTC. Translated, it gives CASSLFSYEQYF. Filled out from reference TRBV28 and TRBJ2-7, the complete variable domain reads DVKVTQSSRYLVKRTGEKVFLECVQDMDHENMFWYRQDPGLGLRLIYFSYDVKMKEKGDIPEGYSVSREKKERFSLILESASTNQTSMYLCASSLFSYEQYFGPGTRLTVT.

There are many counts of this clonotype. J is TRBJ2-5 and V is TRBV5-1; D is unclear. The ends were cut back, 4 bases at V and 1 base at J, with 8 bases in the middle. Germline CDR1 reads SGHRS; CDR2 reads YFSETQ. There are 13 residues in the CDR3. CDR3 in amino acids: CASSPSPQETQYF. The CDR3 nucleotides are TGCGCCAGCAGCCCCAGCCCCCAAGAGACCCAGTACTTC.

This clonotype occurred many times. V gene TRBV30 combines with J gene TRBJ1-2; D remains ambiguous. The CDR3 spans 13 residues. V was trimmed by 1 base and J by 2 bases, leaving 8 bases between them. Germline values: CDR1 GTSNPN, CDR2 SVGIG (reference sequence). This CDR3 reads CAWSEQSNYGYTF. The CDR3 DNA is TGTGCCTGGAGTGAACAGTCCAACTATGGCTACACCTTC. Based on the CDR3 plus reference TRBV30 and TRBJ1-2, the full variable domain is SQTIHQWPATLVQPVGSPLSLECTVEGTSNPNLYWYRQAAGRGLQLLFYSVGIGQISSEVPQNLSASRPQDRQFILSSKKLLLSDSGFYLCAWSEQSNYGYTFGSGTRLTVV.

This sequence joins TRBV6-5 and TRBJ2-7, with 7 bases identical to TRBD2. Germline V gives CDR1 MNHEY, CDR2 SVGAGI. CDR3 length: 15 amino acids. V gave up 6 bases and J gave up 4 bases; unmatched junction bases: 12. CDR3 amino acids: CASSPAIGGGYEQYF. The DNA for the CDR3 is TGTGCCAGCAGCCCCGCTATCGGGGGAGGGTACGAGCAGTACTTC.

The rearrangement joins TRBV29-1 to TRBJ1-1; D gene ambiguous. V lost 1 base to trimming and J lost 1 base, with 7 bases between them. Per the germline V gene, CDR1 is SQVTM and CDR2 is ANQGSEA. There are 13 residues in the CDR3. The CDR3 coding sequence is TGCAGCGTTGAAGTAAACAGGAACACTGAAGCTTTCTTT. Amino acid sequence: CSVEVNRNTEAFF.

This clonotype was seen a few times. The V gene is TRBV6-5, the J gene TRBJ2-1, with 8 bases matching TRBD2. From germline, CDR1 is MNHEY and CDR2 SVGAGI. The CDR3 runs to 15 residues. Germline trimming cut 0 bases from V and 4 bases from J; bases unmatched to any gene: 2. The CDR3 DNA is TGTGCCAGCAGTTACTCGGGCGGGGGGTACAATGAGCAGTTCTTC. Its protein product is CASSYSGGGYNEQFF.

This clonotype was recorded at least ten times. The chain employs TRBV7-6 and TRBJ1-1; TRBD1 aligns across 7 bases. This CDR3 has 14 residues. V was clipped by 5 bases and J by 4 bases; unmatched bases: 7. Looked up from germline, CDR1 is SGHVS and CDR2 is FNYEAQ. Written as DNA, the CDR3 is TGTGCCAGCAGCCTACAGGGGATCGGCACTGAAGCTTTCTTT. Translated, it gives CASSLQGIGTEAFF.

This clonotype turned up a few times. In DNA form, the CDR3 reads TGCGCCAGCAGCTTGCGCCAGGGAGCAGATACGCAGTATTTT. Its translation is CASSLRQGADTQYF. The V gene is TRBV5-1, the J gene TRBJ2-3, with D possibly called TRBD1 or TRBD2 (5 bases each). Trimming pared 1 base from V and 4 bases from J, leaving 10 bases between. This CDR3 comprises 14 residues. Germline loops: CDR1 SGHRS, CDR2 YFSETQ.

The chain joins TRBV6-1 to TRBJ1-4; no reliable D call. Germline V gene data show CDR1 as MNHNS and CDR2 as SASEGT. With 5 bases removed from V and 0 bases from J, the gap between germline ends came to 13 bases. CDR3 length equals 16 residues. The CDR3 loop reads CASSSRYSSTNEKLFF. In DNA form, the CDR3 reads TGTGCCAGCAGTTCCCGATACAGCTCAACTAATGAAAAACTGTTTTTT.